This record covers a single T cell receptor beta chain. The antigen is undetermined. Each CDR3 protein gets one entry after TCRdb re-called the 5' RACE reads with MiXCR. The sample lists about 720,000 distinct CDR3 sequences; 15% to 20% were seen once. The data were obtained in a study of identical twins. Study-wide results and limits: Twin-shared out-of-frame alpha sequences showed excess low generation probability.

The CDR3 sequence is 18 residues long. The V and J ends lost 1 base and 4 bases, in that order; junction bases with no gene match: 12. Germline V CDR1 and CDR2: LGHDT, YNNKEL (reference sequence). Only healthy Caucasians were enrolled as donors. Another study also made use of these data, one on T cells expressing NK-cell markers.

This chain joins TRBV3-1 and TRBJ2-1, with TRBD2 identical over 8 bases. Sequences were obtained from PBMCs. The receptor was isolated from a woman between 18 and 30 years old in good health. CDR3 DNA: TGTGCCAGCAGCCAAGCCCCCAGAAGGGCGGGAGGATACAATGAGCAGTTCTTC. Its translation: CASSQAPRRAGGYNEQFF.